The 27 T cell receptor beta chains in this list originate from one sample, sequenced in a study of vaccination effects on CD4 cells after COVID-19. The data were produced by immunoSEQ multiplex PCR, yet TCRdb's version contains in-frame clones alone and is incomplete. This repertoire shows 70,000 or so clones, roughly two thirds found once; its top ten account for 5% to 6%. For these receptors, no antigen is known. Sequencing in the ViraFEST assay came after antigen-specific CD4+ T cells had been expanded with viral peptide pools, which were used to stimulate PBMC. The culture ran for roughly ten days before CD4+ T cells were isolated. Documented for the person is a PCR-confirmed SARS-CoV-2 infection occurring between March and December 2020. The specimen comprised CD4+ T cells from PBMCs cultured with HIV peptides, sampled before COVID-19 vaccination. The subset is: HIV-1 Nef peptide pool negative control/reference culture. These receptors all stem from a human donor who had a prior SARS-CoV-2 infection.

This rearrangement joins TRBV5-1 to TRBJ2-3; the D is unclear. Trimming took off 1 base at V and 4 bases at J, with 10 bases between the two ends. Germline CDR1 is SGHRS and CDR2 is YFSETQ. The CDR3 sequence is 14 residues long. This CDR3 is CASSLIPDADTQYF. CDR3 DNA: TGCGCCAGCAGCTTGATTCCAGACGCAGATACGCAGTATTTT.

The gene calls are TRBV4-2 and TRBJ2-1, with TRBD2 matching over 9 bases. Trimming took 0 bases from V and 6 from J; bases not matched to a gene: 6. Germline CDR1 reads LGHNA; CDR2 reads YNFKEQ. The CDR3 runs to 16 residues. CDR3 loop: CASSQDPLAGRNEQFF. DNA of the CDR3: TGTGCCAGCAGCCAAGATCCGCTAGCGGGACGCAATGAGCAGTTCTTC.

This clone was detected once. The J gene is TRBJ2-3, the V gene TRBV19; TRBD1 matches 10 bases. Germline CDR1 reads LNHDA; CDR2 reads SQIVND (reference sequence). V was clipped by 7 bases and J by 5 bases; unmatched bases: 6. This CDR3 contains 14 residues. CDR3 DNA sequence: TGTGCCAGTATGCGACAGGGGGCGGGAGATACGCAGTATTTT. This sequence encodes CASMRQGAGDTQYF.

The chain carries TRBV10-3 and TRBJ2-7; 11 bases are shared with TRBD2. Germline V gene data show CDR1 as ENHRY and CDR2 as SYGVKD. The CDR3 is 15 amino acids. The V gene end was trimmed by 6 bases and the J gene end by 2 bases; junction bases not matched to a gene: 6. The CDR3, as DNA: TGTGCCATCAGGGCTACTAGCGGGGGTGCCTACGAGCAGTACTTC. This codes for CAIRATSGGAYEQYF.

The CDR3 is CSASGGYGYTF. CDR3 in DNA: TGCAGTGCTAGCGGGGGCTATGGCTACACCTTC. The chain is built from TRBV20-1 and TRBJ1-2; tentative D call: TRBD1 (5 bases). This CDR3 contains 11 residues. V was clipped by 3 bases and J by 4 bases, with 6 bases between them. Germline V gene sequence: CDR1 DFQATT, CDR2 SNEGSKA (reference sequence).

This chain connects TRBV19 to TRBJ2-1, with D uncertain. CDR1 is LNHDA, CDR2 SQIVND, per germline (reference sequence). The CDR3 contains 15 residues. With 5 bases removed from V and 0 bases from J, the gap between germline ends came to 11 bases. CDR3 protein: CASSPDLSSYNEQFF. DNA of the CDR3: TGTGCCAGTAGTCCGGACCTCAGCTCCTACAATGAGCAGTTCTTC. Looking up the rest from reference TRBV19 and TRBJ2-1 gives the full variable domain: DGGITQSPKYLFRKEGQNVTLSCEQNLNHDAMYWYRQDPGQGLRLIYYSQIVNDFQKGDIAEGYSVSREKKESFPLTVTSAQKNPTAFYLCASSPDLSSYNEQFFGPGTRLTVL.

The CDR3 coding sequence is TGTGCCAGTAGTCTCCGACAGGGTGTCTTCTCTGGAAACACCATATATTTT. Translation gives CASSLRQGVFSGNTIYF. The genes are TRBV19 and TRBJ1-3; 7 bases match TRBD1. The trim removed 5 bases at V and 0 bases at J, leaving 10 bases unmatched. The CDR3 has 17 amino acids. Germline CDR1 is LNHDA and CDR2 is SQIVND (reference sequence).

The chain is built from TRBV9 and TRBJ2-2, with D unresolved. This CDR3 is 13 amino acids long. With 5 bases removed from V and 2 bases from J, the gap between germline ends came to 7 bases. Germline V gene sequence: CDR1 SGDLS, CDR2 YYNGEE. Written as DNA, the CDR3 is TGTGCCAGCAGTTTCCTAAACACCGGGGAGCTGTTTTTT. Encoded protein: CASSFLNTGELFF.

The chain recombines TRBV30 with TRBJ1-1, with 7 positions matching TRBD1. This CDR3 is built from 14 residues. V was clipped by 5 bases and J by 0 bases; unmatched bases: 6. Germline V gives CDR1 GTSNPN, CDR2 SVGIG (reference sequence). CDR3 residues: CAWDRDRMNTEAFF. The CDR3 DNA reads TGTGCCTGGGACAGGGACCGTATGAACACTGAAGCTTTCTTT.

This clone was detected only a few times. This chain joins TRBV30 and TRBJ1-2, with 7 bases lining up with TRBD1. Looked up from germline, CDR1 is GTSNPN and CDR2 is SVGIG (reference sequence). The CDR3 loop spans 15 amino acids. V was clipped by 4 bases and J by 6 bases; unmatched bases: 14. CDR3 coding DNA: TGTGCCTGGACCCGGACAGGCGAGGGGCTGAATGGCTACACCTTC. It specifies CAWTRTGEGLNGYTF. Based on the CDR3 plus reference TRBV30 and TRBJ1-2, the full variable domain is SQTIHQWPATLVQPVGSPLSLECTVEGTSNPNLYWYRQAAGRGLQLLFYSVGIGQISSEVPQNLSASRPQDRQFILSSKKLLLSDSGFYLCAWTRTGEGLNGYTFGSGTRLTVV.

The chain carries TRBV3-1 (or the pseudogene TRBV3-2) and TRBJ2-1, with 12 bases lining up with TRBD1. This CDR3 has 16 residues. CDR1 and CDR2 from the germline V gene are LGHDT and YNNKEL (reference sequence). J gave up 13 bases and V 0 bases, and 10 bases lay outside the gene matches. The CDR3 sequence: CASSQDGGQGAIRQFF. The CDR3 bases are TGTGCCAGCAGCCAAGATGGGGGACAGGGGGCTATCCGCCAGTTCTTC.

The chain combines TRBV5-1 with TRBJ1-2, with 7 bases fitting TRBD1. Germline CDR1 SGHRS, CDR2 YFSETQ. J lost 2 bases, V lost 0 bases, and 7 bases had no gene match. The CDR3 contains 16 residues. CDR3 in amino acids: CASSLVSGGGNYGYTF. DNA for the CDR3: TGCGCCAGCAGCTTGGTTTCAGGGGGGGGAAACTATGGCTACACCTTC.

This chain joins TRBV5-1 and TRBJ2-7, with TRBD1 matching 7 bases. CDR3 length equals 17 residues. CDR1 and CDR2 from the germline V gene are SGHRS and YFSETQ. J gave up 4 bases and V 4 bases, and 17 bases lay outside the gene matches. This chain's CDR3 is CASSQAGRGPDYYEQYF. As DNA, the CDR3 is TGCGCCAGCAGCCAGGCTGGTAGGGGGCCGGATTATTACGAGCAGTACTTC.

The chain carries TRBV5-6 and TRBJ2-7; 7 nucleotides match TRBD1. Per the germline V gene, CDR1 is SGHDT and CDR2 is YYEEEE. The CDR3 length is 12 residues. Germline trimming cut 4 bases from V and 4 bases from J; bases unmatched to any gene: 2. CDR3 protein: CASSRDRYEQYF. DNA of the CDR3: TGTGCCAGCAGCAGGGACAGATACGAGCAGTACTTC.

Of note for this clone: This sample includes further DNA sequences coding for the same CDR3. The rearrangement uses TRBV3-1 (or the pseudogene TRBV3-2) and TRBJ2-7; TRBD1 or TRBD2 may be the D gene (5 bases each). CDR1 and CDR2 (germline): LGHDT, YNNKEL (reference sequence). This CDR3 region has 15 residues. V was clipped by 5 bases and J by 3 bases, with 17 bases between them. CDR3 coding DNA: TGTGCCAGCAGCTACCCGGGGCAGGCCTACTACGAGCAGTACTTC. Amino acid sequence: CASSYPGQAYYEQYF.

The chain employs TRBV16 and TRBJ1-5, with 8 bases that match TRBD1. The CDR3 consists of 15 residues. Unmatched junction bases numbered 12, after V lost 6 bases and J lost 8 bases. Germline loops: CDR1 KGHSY, CDR2 FQNENV. CDR3 coding DNA: TGTGCCAGCAGTCCAAACCGGGACAGGTACGAGCCCCAGCATTTT. Translated, it gives CASSPNRDRYEPQHF.

The CDR3: CASSWGAWETQYF. CDR3 sequence (DNA): TGTGCCAGCAGTTGGGGGGCGTGGGAGACCCAGTACTTC. V gene TRBV7-2 combines with J gene TRBJ2-5, with D perhaps matching TRBD1 or TRBD2 (6 bases each). The CDR3 extends over 13 amino acids. In germline, CDR1 is SGHTA, CDR2 FQGNSA. Trimming stripped 6 bases from V and 5 bases from J, with 13 bases between.

V is TRBV7-2 and J is TRBJ2-2; D may be TRBD2 (6 bases). The CDR3 loop spans 13 amino acids. Germline CDR1 SGHTA, CDR2 FQGNSA. V lost 3 bases, J lost 5 bases, and 7 bases lay in between. The CDR3 sequence is CASSLAGTGELFF. CDR3 nucleotides: TGTGCCAGCAGCTTGGCGGGGACCGGGGAGCTGTTTTTT. Full variable domain (remainder filled in from reference TRBV7-2 and TRBJ2-2): GAGVSQSPSNKVTEKGKDVELRCDPISGHTALYWYRQSLGQGLEFLIYFQGNSAPDKSGLPSDRFSAERTGGSVSTLTIQRTQQEDSAVYLCASSLAGTGELFFGEGSRLTVL.

V usage is TRBV18 and J usage is TRBJ1-2, with a tentative D call TRBD1 (6 bases). Germline CDR1 reads KGHSH; CDR2 reads LQKENI. CDR3 length: 14 amino acids. Trimming shortened V by 2 bases and J by 6 bases, and 13 bases separated the two germline ends. In nucleotides, the CDR3 is TGTGCCAGCTCACCATCCGGGGGCTACGATGGCTACACCTTC. This codes for CASSPSGGYDGYTF.

This chain joins TRBV5-6 and TRBJ1-1; D is possibly TRBD1 (5 bases). There are 13 residues in the CDR3. With 0 bases removed from V and 11 bases from J, the gap between germline ends came to 14 bases. From germline, CDR1 is SGHDT and CDR2 YYEEEE. The CDR3 DNA sequence: TGTGCCAGCAGCTTGGTCCTCTGGGGCGAGGCTTTCTTT. Translated, it gives CASSLVLWGEAFF.

The CDR3 region is CASSQNRGTEAFF. The CDR3 bases are TGTGCCAGCAGCCAGAACAGGGGTACTGAAGCTTTCTTT. The chain uses TRBV3-1 (or the pseudogene TRBV3-2) and TRBJ1-1; the match to TRBD1 covers 7 bases. This CDR3 has 13 residues. Germline V CDR1 and CDR2: LGHDT, YNNKEL (reference sequence). V dropped 3 bases and J dropped 5; count of bases not matched to a gene: 3.

The genes are TRBV9 and TRBJ2-2; D may be TRBD1 or TRBD2 (5 bases each). The V gene's germline CDR1 is SGDLS and CDR2 YYNGEE. With 2 bases removed from V and 0 bases from J, the gap between germline ends came to 11 bases. This CDR3 is 16 amino acids long. The CDR3 reads CASSVRGTANTGELFF. Here the CDR3 DNA reads TGTGCCAGCAGCGTCCGAGGGACCGCGAACACCGGGGAGCTGTTTTTT.

The chain recombines TRBV2 with TRBJ1-2; no reliable D call. From germline, CDR1 is SNHLY and CDR2 FYNNEI. V was cut by 2 bases and J by 3 bases, with 16 bases left in between. The CDR3 is 16 amino acids. CDR3 sequence (DNA): TGTGCCAGCAGTGAACCCGTTGGGGTCAAAGACTATGGCTACACCTTC. It yields the protein CASSEPVGVKDYGYTF. The entire variable domain, with the rest obtained from reference TRBV2 and TRBJ1-2, is as follows: EPEVTQTPSHQVTQMGQEVILRCVPISNHLYFYWYRQILGQKVEFLVSFYNNEISEKSEIFDDQFSVERPDGSNFTLKIRSTKLEDSAMYFCASSEPVGVKDYGYTFGSGTRLTVV.

This chain links TRBV7-2 with TRBJ2-3; D possibly corresponds to TRBD1 (6 bases). The V gene lost 5 bases and the J gene lost 0 bases, with 15 bases spanning the gap. The CDR3 totals 16 residues. CDR1 and CDR2 from the germline V gene are SGHTA and FQGNSA. The DNA for the CDR3 is TGTGCCAGCAGCACCGTTGGTGGGGGCAGCACAGATACGCAGTATTTT. This sequence encodes CASSTVGGGSTDTQYF.

The V and J genes are TRBV5-4 and TRBJ2-5, with D possibly matching TRBD2 (5 bases). Germline V gene data show CDR1 as SGHNT and CDR2 as YYREEE (reference sequence). The CDR3 totals 14 residues. V lost 4 bases and J 0 bases, leaving 10 bases between the germline ends. The CDR3 sequence: CASSRGADQETQYF. As DNA, the CDR3 is TGTGCCAGCAGCCGGGGAGCGGACCAAGAGACCCAGTACTTC.

The CDR3 sequence is CASVKTGMNTEAFF. In nucleotides, the CDR3 is TGTGCCAGCGTCAAGACGGGTATGAACACTGAAGCTTTCTTT. The chain recombines TRBV3-1 (or the pseudogene TRBV3-2) with TRBJ1-1; no firm D call. V was cut by 8 bases and J by 0 bases, with 13 bases left in between. This CDR3 contains 14 residues. Germline V gene lookup returns CDR1 LGHDT and CDR2 YNNKEL (reference sequence).

This clone was recorded only once. This chain joins TRBV11-3 and TRBJ2-7; 7 nucleotides align to TRBD2. Trimming at V came to 3 bases and at J to 2 bases, leaving 4 bases not matched to a gene. CDR3 size: 14 residues. CDR1 is SGHNT and CDR2 is YENEEA in the germline V gene. CDR3 loop: CASSFWEGPYEQYF. The CDR3 region has the DNA TGTGCCAGCAGCTTTTGGGAGGGCCCCTACGAGCAGTACTTC.